Each of the 29 T cell receptor beta chains below was sequenced from the same sample in a study of identical twins. TCRdb used MiXCR to reprocess the 5' RACE reads, holding one entry per CDR3 protein. Found here are fewer than 250,000 distinct CDR3 sequences, roughly 7% of them singletons; the top ten hold more than 3%. The sample was also reused in another study, on yellow fever vaccine responses in identical twins.

The specimen was memory (CD45RO+) T cells sorted from blood. These receptors all stem from a woman aged 18-29 years in good health.

In this sample, this clonotype turned up a few times. The chain links TRBV24-1 to TRBJ1-1; tentatively, D is TRBD1 (5 bases). This CDR3 spans 12 amino acids. V was shortened by 6 bases and J by 7 bases, with 11 bases between the two germline ends. CDR1 and CDR2 from the germline V gene are KGHDR and SFDVKD. The CDR3, as DNA: TGTGCCACCAGTTTCGGGGCGGGTGAAGCTTTCTTT. Translated, it gives CATSFGAGEAFF.

The CDR3 spells CATSDSPGGKGEQFF. The DNA for the CDR3 is TGTGCCACCAGTGATTCGCCAGGGGGGAAGGGTGAGCAGTTCTTC. This rearrangement joins TRBV24-1 to TRBJ2-1; D perhaps matches TRBD1 (7 bases). The CDR3 loop spans 15 amino acids. Germline V gene lookup returns CDR1 KGHDR and CDR2 SFDVKD. V was cut by 2 bases and J by 9 bases, with 16 bases left in between.

A word on this clonotype: This could be a read error, since a much larger clone is one nucleotide away. V gene TRBV5-1 combines with J gene TRBJ2-2, with a possible D match to TRBD2 (6 bases). The germline V gene has CDR1 SGHRS and CDR2 YFSETQ. The CDR3 totals 15 residues. DNA of the CDR3: TGCGCCAGAAGCTTGGAGGGGAAGAACACCGGGGAGCTGTTTTTT. This codes for CARSLEGKNTGELFF.

The DNA for the CDR3 is TGTGCCAGCAGTGAGTTCGGGGGATGGGGCTACACCTTC. Protein: CASSEFGGWGYTF. The chain combines TRBV6-1 with TRBJ1-2, with D perhaps TRBD1 (5 bases). Germline loops: CDR1 MNHNS, CDR2 SASEGT. Trimming took 3 bases from V and 8 from J, leaving 13 bases between them. This CDR3 contains 13 residues.

The chain combines TRBV13 with TRBJ1-5; perhaps TRBD1 as D (6 bases). This CDR3 is built from 16 residues. Trimming removed 6 bases from V and 3 bases from J, with 18 bases in between. CDR1 PRHDT and CDR2 FYEKMQ come from the germline V gene (reference sequence). The CDR3 coding sequence is TGTGCCAGCAGGAAATTATCAGGACAGCACAATCAGCCCCAGCATTTT. This encodes CASRKLSGQHNQPQHF.

V gene TRBV28 combines with J gene TRBJ2-3; D gene uncertain. The germline gives CDR1 MDHEN, CDR2 SYDVKM. The CDR3 totals 13 residues. Trimming took 11 bases from V and 3 from J, leaving 15 bases between them. The CDR3 is CAASVFRTDTQYF. In nucleotides, the CDR3 is TGTGCCGCCTCGGTATTTCGAACAGATACGCAGTATTTT.

This clonotype showed up many times. The chain employs TRBV20-1 and TRBJ2-5; D is perhaps TRBD1 (6 bases). Trimming pared 5 bases from V and 3 bases from J, leaving 7 bases between. The V gene's germline CDR1 is DFQATT and CDR2 SNEGSKA (reference sequence). This CDR3 is built from 11 residues. The CDR3 protein is CSAYREETQYF. The CDR3 DNA reads as TGCAGTGCTTACAGGGAAGAGACCCAGTACTTC.

The genes are TRBV7-6 and TRBJ2-2; the match to TRBD2 covers 13 bases. The CDR3 extends over 16 amino acids. Germline-derived CDR1 and CDR2 are SGHVS and FNYEAQ. V dropped 5 bases and J dropped 7; count of bases not matched to a gene: 7. The CDR3 here is CASSPTSGRAIGELFF. The DNA of the CDR3 is TGTGCCAGCAGCCCAACTAGCGGGAGGGCCATCGGGGAGCTGTTTTTT.

V gene TRBV20-1 combines with J gene TRBJ2-5; D gene uncertain. V shed 6 bases and J shed 3 bases, with 14 bases lying between them. This CDR3 spans 13 amino acids. The germline gives CDR1 DFQATT, CDR2 SNEGSKA (reference sequence). The CDR3 reads CSAKLWLEETQYF. CDR3 nucleotides: TGCAGTGCCAAGCTATGGCTGGAAGAGACCCAGTACTTC.

This rearrangement joins TRBV5-1 to TRBJ2-2; D uncertain. The CDR3 loop spans 14 amino acids. V was pared by 4 bases and J by 4 bases, with 11 bases between. Germline CDR1 and CDR2: SGHRS and YFSETQ. Written as DNA, the CDR3 is TGCGCCAGCAGCCCAATCCCAGGCACCGGGGAGCTGTTTTTT. It is translated as CASSPIPGTGELFF.

This clonotype occurred a few times. This sequence joins TRBV12-3 or TRBV12-4 and TRBJ2-1; 10 positions match TRBD2. V was pared by 5 bases and J by 4 bases, with 11 bases of the junction left unmatched. CDR3 length: 17 amino acids. For the CDR3, the DNA is TGTGCCAGCAGTCCGGGGACTAGCGAAACCTTATACAATGAGCAGTTCTTC. It encodes CASSPGTSETLYNEQFF.

The chain links TRBV13 to TRBJ2-1; 7 nucleotides line up with TRBD2. CDR1 is PRHDT, CDR2 FYEKMQ, per germline (reference sequence). V shed 5 bases, J shed 0 bases, and the junction held 4 bases outside the gene matches. The CDR3 sequence is 15 residues long. The CDR3 protein is CASSPGLTSYNEQFF. CDR3 nucleotide sequence: TGTGCCAGCAGCCCGGGACTAACCTCCTACAATGAGCAGTTCTTC.

The chain is built from TRBV28 and TRBJ2-5; 11 nucleotides agree with TRBD2. In germline, CDR1 is MDHEN, CDR2 SYDVKM. J lost 2 bases, V lost 2 bases, and 4 bases had no gene match. The length of the CDR3 is 16 residues. CDR3 loop: CASSLTSGGQQETQYF. The CDR3 nucleotides are TGTGCCAGCAGTTTAACTAGCGGGGGACAACAAGAGACCCAGTACTTC.

J is TRBJ2-7 and V is TRBV10-1, with 7 bases lining up with TRBD1. This CDR3 has 14 amino acids. Per the germline V gene, CDR1 is WNHNN and CDR2 is SYGVQD (reference sequence). Unmatched junction bases numbered 9, after V lost 6 bases and J lost 4 bases. The CDR3 sequence: CASSDPGTDYEQYF. The CDR3, as DNA: TGCGCCAGCAGCGACCCCGGGACAGATTACGAGCAGTACTTC.

This clonotype has ten or more counts. CDR3 coding DNA: TGTGCCAGCAGTTTAGGAGGTAGGAGCACTGAAGCTTTCTTT. It yields the protein CASSLGGRSTEAFF. The chain employs TRBV27 and TRBJ1-1; no clear D. The CDR3 loop spans 14 amino acids. CDR1 is MNHEY, CDR2 SMNVEV, per germline (reference sequence). The germline V and J ends were trimmed by 2 bases and 4 bases, with 11 bases remaining between them.

This clonotype was seen more than once but under ten times. V gene TRBV15 combines with J gene TRBJ2-5; 10 nucleotides agree with TRBD2. Germline CDR1 and CDR2: LNHNV and YYDKDF (reference sequence). This CDR3 comprises 16 residues. Trimming took 0 bases from V and 5 from J; bases not matched to a gene: 6. CDR3 DNA sequence: TGTGCCACCAGCAGAGATCGGTCTAGCGGGAGTGAGACCCAGTACTTC. Its protein product is CATSRDRSSGSETQYF.

Ten or more counts support this clonotype. CDR3: CASSLVLAGGHGEQFF. In DNA form, the CDR3 reads TGCGCCAGCAGCTTGGTACTAGCGGGAGGGCACGGTGAGCAGTTCTTC. This sequence joins TRBV5-1 and TRBJ2-1; 13 nucleotides align to TRBD2. In germline, CDR1 is SGHRS, CDR2 YFSETQ. This CDR3 has 16 amino acids. J lost 9 bases, V lost 0 bases, and 6 bases had no gene match.

This clonotype was found many times. The chain carries TRBV27 and TRBJ2-7; 12 positions match TRBD2. The CDR3 runs to 15 residues. J was trimmed by 4 bases and V by 2 bases; bases with no gene match: 3. The germline CDR1 and CDR2 sequences are MNHEY and SMNVEV (reference sequence). CDR3 loop: CASSLTTSGRYEQYF. The CDR3 DNA follows: TGTGCCAGCAGTTTAACAACTAGCGGGAGGTACGAGCAGTACTTC.

In its sample, this clonotype was seen many times. The chain uses TRBV7-2 and TRBJ1-6; a weak D match, TRBD1 (5 bases). V lost 1 base to trimming and J lost 6 bases, with 13 bases between them. Germline loops: CDR1 SGHTA, CDR2 FQGNSA. This CDR3 comprises 16 residues. CDR3 sequence: CASSLVGQGGNSPLHF. The CDR3 bases are TGTGCCAGCAGCTTAGTAGGGCAGGGAGGTAATTCACCCCTCCACTTT. The full variable domain, in which reference TRBV7-2 and TRBJ1-6 provide the parts outside the CDR3, is GAGVSQSPSNKVTEKGKDVELRCDPISGHTALYWYRQSLGQGLEFLIYFQGNSAPDKSGLPSDRFSAERTGGSVSTLTIQRTQQEDSAVYLCASSLVGQGGNSPLHFGNGTRLTVT.

This clonotype was seen only a few times. The chain uses TRBV10-2 and TRBJ2-6; D is uncertain. Trimming cost V 5 bases and J 3 bases, with 11 bases left between them. The CDR3 runs to 15 residues. Germline V gives CDR1 WSHSY, CDR2 SAAADI. CDR3 amino acids: CASSLSALGANVLTF. CDR3 nucleotide sequence: TGCGCCAGCAGTCTTTCGGCACTTGGGGCCAACGTCCTGACTTTC.

This clonotype was picked up many times. The chain joins TRBV10-3 to TRBJ2-3, with a weak D call TRBD1 (5 bases). Germline CDR1 is ENHRY and CDR2 is SYGVKD. The CDR3 totals 12 residues. V was cut by 7 bases and J by 5 bases, with 10 bases left in between. CDR3 sequence reads: CAITSREDTQYF. In DNA, the CDR3 is TGTGCCATCACGAGCAGGGAAGATACGCAGTATTTT.

This clonotype has a handful of counts. This chain links TRBV24-1 with TRBJ2-3, with 8 bases matching TRBD1. Losses at the gene ends were 4 bases for V and 3 bases for J; bases not matched to a gene: 5. CDR1 and CDR2 (germline): KGHDR, SFDVKD. The length of the CDR3 is 15 residues. In DNA, the CDR3 is TGTGCCACCAGTGACCAGCGACAGGGGACAGATACGCAGTATTTT. It codes for CATSDQRQGTDTQYF.

This clonotype was counted ten times or more. The chain carries TRBV10-2 and TRBJ2-7, with 9 positions matching TRBD2. From germline, CDR1 is WSHSY and CDR2 SAAADI. The CDR3 loop spans 15 amino acids. J lost 6 bases, V lost 3 bases, and 9 bases had no gene match. The CDR3 is CASSEGGRARGEQYF. CDR3 DNA: TGCGCCAGCAGTGAAGGCGGGAGGGCCCGGGGCGAGCAGTACTTC.

This clonotype has just a few counts. V gene TRBV20-1 combines with J gene TRBJ2-5, with 9 bases identical to TRBD2. This CDR3 is 13 amino acids long. The germline gives CDR1 DFQATT, CDR2 SNEGSKA (reference sequence). The V gene end was trimmed by 3 bases and the J gene end by 6 bases; junction bases not matched to a gene: 5. The CDR3 protein is CSASGREGKTQYF. CDR3 nucleotides: TGCAGTGCTAGCGGGCGGGAGGGCAAGACCCAGTACTTC.

This clonotype was observed a few times. The rearrangement joins TRBV6-5 to TRBJ1-2; D is uncertain. The CDR3 is made up of 11 amino acids. V lost 4 bases to trimming and J lost 3 bases, with 3 bases between them. Germline V gene sequence: CDR1 MNHEY, CDR2 SVGAGI. The DNA for the CDR3 is TGTGCCAGCAGTTCGTACTATGGCTACACCTTC. It translates to CASSSYYGYTF.

The chain is built from TRBV2 and TRBJ1-1; D not certain. Per the germline V gene, CDR1 is SNHLY and CDR2 is FYNNEI. The length of the CDR3 is 12 residues. V was pared by 2 bases and J by 1 base, with 2 bases between. For the CDR3, the DNA is TGTGCCAGCAGTGAAAGGAACACTGAAGCTTTCTTT. This encodes CASSERNTEAFF.

This clonotype turned up a few times. V is TRBV24-1 and J is TRBJ2-5; a possible D gene is TRBD1 (6 bases). Germline loops: CDR1 KGHDR, CDR2 SFDVKD. This CDR3 has 14 residues. V dropped 6 bases and J dropped 4 bases, with 14 bases sitting between them. CDR3 sequence (DNA): TGTGCCACCAGTCCCCGGACAGACCGAGAGACCCAGTACTTC. Translated, it gives CATSPRTDRETQYF.

This clonotype has a count of ten or more. The chain is built from TRBV10-2 and TRBJ2-1; 7 bases agree with TRBD2. CDR3 length: 15 residues. V dropped 0 bases and J dropped 8; count of bases not matched to a gene: 7. Germline CDR1 WSHSY, CDR2 SAAADI. CDR3 loop: CASSESAGAVYEQFF. Written as DNA, the CDR3 is TGCGCCAGCAGTGAGTCGGCGGGAGCGGTCTATGAGCAGTTCTTC.

This clonotype was seen a handful of times. The rearrangement uses TRBV7-9 and TRBJ1-6, with D uncertain. The V and J ends lost 1 base and 8 bases respectively, with 9 bases between them. Per the germline V gene, CDR1 is SEHNR and CDR2 is FQNEAQ (reference sequence). The CDR3 spans 14 residues. The CDR3 nucleotides read TGTGCCAGCAGCTTAGGGGGAAAGTATTCACCCCTCCACTTT. As protein: CASSLGGKYSPLHF.